This T cell receptor beta chain is drawn from a study of shared clonotypes between healthy human individuals. Findings and limits, study-wide: A few donors showed sharing of about 4.8% of naive CD4 clonotypes.

Positive CCR7 selection of CD45RO-negative cells yielded the naive CD8 cells, and terminally differentiated effector memory CD45RA+ cells were excluded. Adult Caucasians living in Nashville, Tennessee made up all of the donors. The germline CDR1 and CDR2 sequences are SGHAT and FQNNGV. V dropped 5 bases and J dropped 4 bases, with 11 bases sitting between them. CDR3 length equals 13 residues. Once extracted for a subset, genomic DNA was divided evenly among several immunoSEQ plates. TCRdb's table, derived via immunoSEQ multiplex PCR, lists solely in-frame clones and lacks some. The sample lists about 2 million clones, about 95% occurring once. A note on this clone: Its antigen is undetermined.

The sequence was collected from a man younger than 35 in good health. The chain is built from TRBV11-2 and TRBJ2-5; D may be TRBD2 (6 bases). Sequencing used naive CD8+ T cells sorted from blood. CDR3: CASSPPEGETQYF. Here the CDR3 DNA reads TGTGCCAGCAGCCCCCCGGAGGGAGAGACCCAGTACTTC.